Shown below are 32 T cell receptor beta chains from a single sample sequenced in a study of blood T cell repertoires in COVID-19. TCRdb's table, derived via immunoSEQ multiplex PCR, lists solely in-frame clones and lacks some. The sample gives some 54,000 clones, about nine tenths of which show up once; 2% to 2.5% is in the top ten. The source material was peripheral blood. These receptors all stem from a man aged 60 to 69 with acute or convalescent COVID-19.

V and J are TRBV30 and TRBJ2-1; the match to TRBD2 covers 16 bases. V dropped 1 base and J dropped 1; count of bases not matched to a gene: 22. Germline lookup yields CDR1 GTSNPN and CDR2 SVGIG (reference sequence). The CDR3 runs to 24 residues. The CDR3 DNA reads TGTGCCTGGAGTGGCACTTACTGGGGTCAGGGACTAGCGGGAGGGCCATCATCCTACAATGAGCAGTTCTTC. Its protein is CAWSGTYWGQGLAGGPSSYNEQFF. Full variable domain (rest looked up from reference TRBV30 and TRBJ2-1): SQTIHQWPATLVQPVGSPLSLECTVEGTSNPNLYWYRQAAGRGLQLLFYSVGIGQISSEVPQNLSASRPQDRQFILSSKKLLLSDSGFYLCAWSGTYWGQGLAGGPSSYNEQFFGPGTRLTVL.

The rearrangement links TRBV7-9 to TRBJ1-1, with a weak D call TRBD1 (6 bases). This CDR3 is built from 17 residues. Between the trimmed V and J ends, which lost 6 bases and 1 base, there was a span of 21 bases. Germline lookup yields CDR1 SEHNR and CDR2 FQNEAQ (reference sequence). CDR3 residues: CASRQSPGGVENTEAFF. The DNA of the CDR3 is TGTGCCAGCAGACAATCCCCGGGGGGCGTGGAGAACACTGAAGCTTTCTTT.

The chain carries TRBV5-1 and TRBJ1-4; D ambiguous. Between the trimmed V and J ends, which lost 5 bases and 0 bases, there was a span of 8 bases. The CDR3 is 14 residues long. Germline CDR1 is SGHRS and CDR2 is YFSETQ. CDR3 protein: CASRAGATNEKLFF. CDR3 in DNA: TGCGCCAGCAGAGCAGGCGCAACTAATGAAAAACTGTTTTTT.

This rearrangement joins TRBV28 to TRBJ1-4; 11 bases line up with TRBD1. V shed 4 bases, J shed 8 bases, and the junction held 6 bases outside the gene matches. The CDR3 length is 15 residues. Germline V lookup: CDR1 MDHEN, CDR2 SYDVKM. CDR3 bases: TGTGCCAGCAGTTCCCGGACAGGGGGCCTAGAAAAACTGTTTTTT. The encoded protein is CASSSRTGGLEKLFF.

This clone was observed a single time. The rearrangement links TRBV11-3 to TRBJ2-2; TRBD1 matches at 7 bases. V gave up 5 bases and J gave up 0 bases; unmatched junction bases: 9. This CDR3 is built from 17 residues. CDR1 SGHNT and CDR2 YENEEA come from the germline V gene. In DNA form, the CDR3 reads TGTGCCAGCAGCCCCTATTCGGGGACAGCGAACACCGGGGAGCTGTTTTTT. It encodes CASSPYSGTANTGELFF. Full variable domain (rest looked up from reference TRBV11-3 and TRBJ2-2): EAGVVQSPRYKIIEKKQPVAFWCNPISGHNTLYWYLQNLGQGPELLIRYENEEAVDDSQLPKDRFSAERLKGVDSTLKIQPAELGDSAVYLCASSPYSGTANTGELFFGEGSRLTVL.

The V call is TRBV7-2, the J call TRBJ2-4, with 10 bases identical to TRBD1. CDR1 is SGHTA, CDR2 FQGNSA, per germline. V lost 4 bases and J lost 0; bases outside the gene matches: 9. The CDR3 spans 18 residues. The CDR3 protein is CASSSGTGEGLAKNIQYF. CDR3 nucleotide sequence: TGTGCCAGCAGCTCAGGGACAGGGGAAGGCCTAGCCAAAAACATTCAGTACTTC. The full variable domain, completed using reference TRBV7-2 and TRBJ2-4, is GAGVSQSPSNKVTEKGKDVELRCDPISGHTALYWYRQSLGQGLEFLIYFQGNSAPDKSGLPSDRFSAERTGGSVSTLTIQRTQQEDSAVYLCASSSGTGEGLAKNIQYFGAGTRLSVL.

V and J are TRBV4-1 and TRBJ2-6, with 9 bases lining up with TRBD1. The CDR3 has 19 residues. The trim removed 3 bases at V and 2 bases at J, leaving 11 bases unmatched. CDR1 and CDR2 (germline): MGHRA, YSYEKL. The DNA of the CDR3 is TGCGCCAGCAGCCACCCCCGGGGACAGGGAGTAACTGGGGCCAACGTCCTGACTTTC. It is translated as CASSHPRGQGVTGANVLTF.

The CDR3 is CASSPGTGFYGYTF. CDR3 in DNA: TGTGCCAGCAGCCCCGGGACAGGGTTTTACGGCTACACCTTC. The V call is TRBV7-3, the J call TRBJ1-2; TRBD1 agrees at 9 bases. V lost 5 bases to trimming and J lost 8 bases; unmatched junction nucleotides: 9. Per germline, CDR1 SGHTA and CDR2 FQGTGA. This CDR3 is built from 14 residues. Looking up the rest from reference TRBV7-3 and TRBJ1-2 gives the full variable domain: GAGVSQTPSNKVTEKGKYVELRCDPISGHTALYWYRQSLGQGPEFLIYFQGTGAADDSGLPNDRFFAVRPEGSVSTLKIQRTERGDSAVYLCASSPGTGFYGYTFGSGTRLTVV.

The rearrangement links TRBV24-1 to TRBJ2-3; D perhaps matches TRBD2 (5 bases). Germline-derived CDR1 and CDR2 are KGHDR and SFDVKD. The V gene lost 8 bases and the J gene lost 3 bases, with 14 bases spanning the gap. The length of the CDR3 is 14 residues. Written as DNA, the CDR3 is TGTGCCACCAAAGAGGGCCGTAGGACAGATACGCAGTATTTT. Protein sequence: CATKEGRRTDTQYF.

The chain uses TRBV18 and TRBJ2-7; the D gene is possibly TRBD2 (5 bases). The CDR3 sequence is 16 residues long. Trimming removed 0 bases from V and 1 base from J, with 13 bases in between. CDR1 is KGHSH and CDR2 is LQKENI in the germline V gene. CDR3 DNA sequence: TGTGCCAGCTCACCACCATCGGGAACGCATTCCTACGAGCAGTACTTC. It encodes CASSPPSGTHSYEQYF.

The chain combines TRBV28 with TRBJ1-1; 8 bases fit TRBD1. J was trimmed by 2 bases and V by 1 base; bases with no gene match: 3. Germline CDR1 MDHEN, CDR2 SYDVKM. The CDR3 covers 15 residues. DNA for the CDR3: TGTGCCAGCAGTTTATTGACAGGGGCAAACACTGAAGCTTTCTTT. Protein sequence: CASSLLTGANTEAFF.

V and J are TRBV9 and TRBJ2-3, with a weak D call TRBD2 (6 bases). The CDR3 spans 20 residues. Per germline, CDR1 SGDLS and CDR2 YYNGEE. The germline V and J ends were trimmed by 0 bases and 7 bases, with 30 bases remaining between them. The CDR3 loop is CASSVEEGQRSEEEEHTQYF. Here the CDR3 DNA reads TGTGCCAGCAGCGTAGAGGAGGGGCAAAGGTCTGAGGAGGAAGAGCATACGCAGTATTTT.

The V gene is TRBV10-3, the J gene TRBJ2-6; tentatively, D is TRBD1 (6 bases). The CDR3 has 15 residues. The V and J ends lost 5 bases and 2 bases respectively, with 10 bases between them. From germline, CDR1 is ENHRY and CDR2 SYGVKD. CDR3 DNA: TGTGCCATCAGTTCAGGGGTCCCTGGGGCCAACGTCCTGACTTTC. This gives the protein CAISSGVPGANVLTF.

V usage is TRBV9 and J usage is TRBJ1-1; unclear D gene. The CDR3 extends over 17 amino acids. The V and J ends lost 0 bases and 5 bases respectively, with 20 bases between them. Germline CDR1 reads SGDLS; CDR2 reads YYNGEE. The CDR3 loop is CASSVAPGAEDGTEAFF. CDR3 nucleotides: TGTGCCAGCAGCGTAGCTCCAGGCGCTGAAGATGGGACTGAAGCTTTCTTT.

There are a few counts of this clone. DNA for the CDR3: TGCGCCAGCAGTAAGAGCGGGAGGACGTACCAAGAGACCCAGTACTTC. Its translation: CASSKSGRTYQETQYF. The V gene is TRBV5-1, the J gene TRBJ2-5; TRBD2 matches at 9 bases. The CDR3 sequence is 16 residues long. V shed 5 bases, J shed 0 bases, and the junction held 8 bases outside the gene matches. Per germline, CDR1 SGHRS and CDR2 YFSETQ. Supplemented by reference TRBV5-1 and TRBJ2-5, the full variable domain reads KAGVTQTPRYLIKTRGQQVTLSCSPISGHRSVSWYQQTPGQGLQFLFEYFSETQRNKGNFPGRFSGRQFSNSRSEMNVSTLELGDSALYLCASSKSGRTYQETQYFGPGTRLLVL.

In this sample, this clone turned up a few times. The CDR3 coding sequence is TGTGCCAGCAGCCTTAGCGGGCACCTAGCCAAAAACATTCAGTACTTC. Its translation is CASSLSGHLAKNIQYF. The chain carries TRBV13 and TRBJ2-4, with TRBD2 identical over 7 bases. The CDR3 consists of 16 residues. The ends lost 5 bases at V and 0 bases at J; junction bases unmatched: 7. CDR1 PRHDT and CDR2 FYEKMQ come from the germline V gene (reference sequence).

The chain uses TRBV14 and TRBJ1-4, with D maybe TRBD1 (6 bases). This CDR3 has 17 residues. The V and J ends lost 2 bases and 6 bases respectively, with 19 bases between them. The V gene's germline CDR1 is SGHDN and CDR2 FVKESK. CDR3 region: CASSQRRVQGRDEKLFF. The CDR3 DNA is TGTGCCAGCAGCCAACGTCGGGTACAGGGACGCGATGAAAAACTGTTTTTT.

The chain combines TRBV23-1 with TRBJ1-1, with D perhaps TRBD1 (5 bases). TRBV23-1 is flagged as an ORF with uncertain function. V was pared by 7 bases and J by 8 bases, with 8 bases between. CDR3 length equals 10 residues. In DNA form, the CDR3 reads TGCGCCAGCATTGGGGCGGAAGCTTTCTTT. Encoded protein: CASIGAEAFF.

This chain links TRBV5-1 with TRBJ2-7; D perhaps matches TRBD2 (6 bases). The CDR3 length is 14 residues. Trimming pared 4 bases from V and 7 bases from J, leaving 18 bases between. In germline, CDR1 is SGHRS, CDR2 YFSETQ. The CDR3 loop reads CASSPGTLQGEQYF. DNA for the CDR3: TGCGCCAGCAGCCCAGGGACTCTTCAAGGGGAGCAGTACTTC.

The genes are TRBV2 and TRBJ2-5; 7 bases line up with TRBD2. J was trimmed by 2 bases and V by 6 bases; bases with no gene match: 9. Germline CDR1 is SNHLY and CDR2 is FYNNEI. The CDR3 spans 15 residues. The CDR3 loop is CASRRFLAEQETQYF. CDR3 DNA: TGTGCCAGCAGGAGGTTTCTAGCGGAACAAGAGACCCAGTACTTC.

The chain recombines TRBV2 with TRBJ1-1, with D hard to call. CDR1 is SNHLY, CDR2 FYNNEI, per germline. This CDR3 contains 16 residues. Trimming took off 3 bases at V and 4 bases at J, with 18 bases between the two ends. The CDR3 protein is CASSEYTRSPSTEAFF. The CDR3 region has the DNA TGTGCCAGCAGTGAGTACACTAGAAGCCCATCCACTGAAGCTTTCTTT.

The chain joins TRBV11-3 to TRBJ1-1, with D unresolved. The V end lost 5 bases, the J end lost 5 bases, and 12 bases lay between the germline ends. This CDR3 spans 13 amino acids. Germline CDR1 is SGHNT and CDR2 is YENEEA. DNA of the CDR3: TGTGCCAGCAGCCCGGGAGGGAGAACTGAAGCTTTCTTT. Protein product: CASSPGGRTEAFF.

The rearrangement links TRBV29-1 to TRBJ1-2; 9 bases align to TRBD1. V was pared by 6 bases and J by 0 bases, with 14 bases of the junction left unmatched. The germline gives CDR1 SQVTM, CDR2 ANQGSEA. The CDR3 loop spans 17 amino acids. The CDR3 DNA follows: TGCAGCGTCCAATTTACGGGACAGGGCCCTTCTAACTATGGCTACACCTTC. Amino acids: CSVQFTGQGPSNYGYTF.

The chain joins TRBV30 to TRBJ2-7; TRBD2 agrees at 10 bases. CDR3 length: 13 residues. Germline CDR1 GTSNPN, CDR2 SVGIG (reference sequence). V shed 7 bases, J shed 2 bases, and the junction held 5 bases outside the gene matches. CDR3 in amino acids: CALRTSGPYEQYF. The CDR3 DNA reads as TGTGCCTTGAGGACTAGCGGACCCTACGAGCAGTACTTC.

This clone has only one observation. J is TRBJ2-3 and V is TRBV19; possible D gene TRBD1, 6 bases. CDR1 and CDR2 from the germline V gene are LNHDA and SQIVND (reference sequence). V dropped 6 bases and J dropped 5 bases, with 12 bases sitting between them. The length of the CDR3 is 13 residues. CDR3 sequence (DNA): TGTGCCAGTAGCCCGGACAGAAAAGATACGCAGTATTTT. It codes for CASSPDRKDTQYF. Variable domain in full (rest from reference TRBV19 and TRBJ2-3): DGGITQSPKYLFRKEGQNVTLSCEQNLNHDAMYWYRQDPGQGLRLIYYSQIVNDFQKGDIAEGYSVSREKKESFPLTVTSAQKNPTAFYLCASSPDRKDTQYFGPGTRLTVL.

This clone has just one count. This chain joins TRBV10-3 and TRBJ1-6, with a possible D match to TRBD1 (6 bases). V was trimmed by 0 bases and J by 7 bases, leaving 7 bases between them. The CDR3 has 14 residues. CDR1 is ENHRY and CDR2 is SYGVKD in the germline V gene. For the CDR3, the DNA is TGTGCCATCAGTGAGTCGACAGGCAATTCACCCCTCCACTTT. This gives the protein CAISESTGNSPLHF.

The genes are TRBV25-1 and TRBJ2-2; D possibly corresponds to TRBD2 (6 bases). The CDR3 loop spans 18 amino acids. Germline V CDR1 and CDR2: MGHDK, SYGVNS. V lost 5 bases and J 4 bases, leaving 23 bases between the germline ends. The CDR3 loop reads CASSPPGGWGSFTGELFF. The DNA for the CDR3 is TGTGCCAGCAGTCCCCCAGGAGGGTGGGGTTCGTTCACCGGGGAGCTGTTTTTT.

This rearrangement joins TRBV29-1 to TRBJ1-1; 7 bases match TRBD1. Unmatched junction bases numbered 10, after V lost 7 bases and J lost 5 bases. This CDR3 spans 13 amino acids. CDR1 and CDR2 from the germline V gene are SQVTM and ANQGSEA. The CDR3 spells CSAGPGGRTEAFF. CDR3 in DNA: TGCAGCGCTGGTCCAGGGGGTCGGACTGAAGCTTTCTTT.

The J gene is TRBJ2-2, the V gene TRBV5-4; 8 positions match TRBD2. The J segment lost 5 bases and the V segment lost 4 bases, leaving 13 bases of the junction unmatched. This CDR3 comprises 17 residues. CDR1 is SGHNT, CDR2 YYREEE, per germline (reference sequence). CDR3 DNA: TGTGCCAGCAGCCTCCGGGGGGGCGGGGGAACGACCGGGGAGCTGTTTTTT. It translates to CASSLRGGGGTTGELFF.

This rearrangement joins TRBV19 to TRBJ1-4; 7 nucleotides agree with TRBD1. V was pared by 4 bases and J by 5 bases, with 4 bases of the junction left unmatched. In germline, CDR1 is LNHDA, CDR2 SQIVND (reference sequence). The CDR3 covers 14 residues. This CDR3 is CASSRQGNNEKLFF. CDR3 sequence (DNA): TGTGCCAGTAGTAGACAGGGTAACAATGAAAAACTGTTTTTT.

The V and J genes are TRBV11-2 and TRBJ2-1, with a possible D match to TRBD1 (5 bases). This CDR3 is 15 amino acids long. Germline CDR1 and CDR2: SGHAT and FQNNGV. Trimming cost V 1 base and J 7 bases, with 14 bases left between them. The DNA of the CDR3 is TGTGCCAGCAGCTTAGTGATCCAGGGTGGGAATGAGCAGTTCTTC. Its protein product is CASSLVIQGGNEQFF.

The genes are TRBV27 and TRBJ2-1, with 11 bases that match TRBD2. The CDR3 consists of 18 residues. V lost 6 bases to trimming and J lost 3 bases; unmatched junction nucleotides: 13. Germline CDR1 MNHEY, CDR2 SMNVEV (reference sequence). CDR3 in DNA: TGTGCCAGCAGCAATTCCACGGGACTAGCGGACCTCTACAATGAGCAGTTCTTC. Translating gives CASSNSTGLADLYNEQFF.